This T cell receptor beta chain was captured by sequencing in a study of CD8+CD57+ T cells in acquired aplastic anemia. Study in general: DNA per sorted CD4+ or CD8+ sample ranged about 0.2 to 30 ug, averaging about 2.9 ug.

CDR1 PRHDT and CDR2 FYEKMQ come from the germline V gene (reference sequence). This CDR3 comprises 15 residues. As to this clonotype: Since a much larger clone is just one base distant, this may be a read error.

Only patients with CD8+CD57+ cell expansion on flow cytometry were chosen for sequencing. Using genomic DNA as the template, TCR beta VDJ and CDR3 profiling was carried out. TCRdb re-called the reads with MiXCR, one entry per CDR3 protein. Seen here are about 150,000 distinct CDR3 sequences, 40% to 65% observed once, and the top ten hold around 12%. The sequence was collected from a human donor with aplastic anemia. This chain joins TRBV13 and TRBJ2-2; D possibly corresponds to TRBD1 (6 bases). The specimen was sorted CD4+, CD8+, or CD8+CD57+ T cells (not recorded which) from PBMCs. The CDR3 DNA is TGTGTCAGCAGCTCTCCTAGGGGGAATGCCGGGGAGCTGTTTTTT. It translates to CVSSSPRGNAGELFF.